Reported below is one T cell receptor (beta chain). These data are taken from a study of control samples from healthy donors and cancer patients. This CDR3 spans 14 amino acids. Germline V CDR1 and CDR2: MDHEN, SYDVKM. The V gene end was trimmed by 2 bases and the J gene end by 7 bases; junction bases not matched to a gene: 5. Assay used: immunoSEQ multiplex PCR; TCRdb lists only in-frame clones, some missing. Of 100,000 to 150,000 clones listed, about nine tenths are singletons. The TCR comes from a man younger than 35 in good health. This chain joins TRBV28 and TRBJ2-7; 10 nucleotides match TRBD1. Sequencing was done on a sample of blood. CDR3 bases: TGTGCCAGCAGTTTAGGGACAGGGGTCGGTGAGCAGTACTTC. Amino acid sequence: CASSLGTGVGEQYF.